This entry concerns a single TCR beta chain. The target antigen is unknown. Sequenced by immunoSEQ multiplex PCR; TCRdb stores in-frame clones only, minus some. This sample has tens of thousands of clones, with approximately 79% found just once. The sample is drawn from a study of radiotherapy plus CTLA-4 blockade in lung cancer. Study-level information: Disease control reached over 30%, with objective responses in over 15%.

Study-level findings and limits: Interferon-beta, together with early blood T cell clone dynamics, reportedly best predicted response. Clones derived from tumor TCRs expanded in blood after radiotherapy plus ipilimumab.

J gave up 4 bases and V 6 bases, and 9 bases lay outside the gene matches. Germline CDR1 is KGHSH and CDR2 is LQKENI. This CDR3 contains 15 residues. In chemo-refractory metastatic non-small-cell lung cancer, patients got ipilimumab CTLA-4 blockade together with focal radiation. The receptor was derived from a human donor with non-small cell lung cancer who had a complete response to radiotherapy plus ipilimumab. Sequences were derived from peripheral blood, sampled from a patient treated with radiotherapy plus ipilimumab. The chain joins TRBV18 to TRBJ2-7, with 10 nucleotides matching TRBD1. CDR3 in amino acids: CASSHGTGVIYEQYV. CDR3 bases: TGTGCCAGCTCTCACGGGACAGGGGTGATTTACGAGCAGTACGTC.